This T cell receptor (beta chain) was retrieved from a study of T-cell reconstitution after alpha-beta-depleted transplantation in children. After removal of 4 bases from V and 2 bases from J, the junction contained 6 bases not matched to a gene. The CDR3 is made up of 15 amino acids. The germline V gene has CDR1 SGHRS and CDR2 YFSETQ. Preparing the TCRbeta library involved the use of unique molecular identifiers. From the PCR reads, TCRdb called clonotypes with MiXCR, one entry per CDR3 protein. The table has almost 400,000 distinct CDR3 sequences, roughly 22% seen once. The receptor's source is a human donor who donated a stem cell graft to a child with acute myeloid leukemia. The starting material was PBMCs from the stem cell graft donor, obtained from the stem cell graft. V gene TRBV5-1 combines with J gene TRBJ2-1, with 7 bases that match TRBD2. Here the CDR3 reads CASSPATSPYNEQFF. For the CDR3, the DNA is TGCGCCAGCAGCCCCGCGACTAGCCCCTACAATGAGCAGTTCTTC.